The 15 T cell receptor beta chains below come from one sample, sequenced in a study of T cell repertoires in cytomegalovirus infection. Which antigens these TCRs recognize remains unknown. Each CDR3 protein is one row after TCRdb ran MiXCR on the reads. The profile shows 900,000 to 950,000 distinct CDR3 sequences, approximately 31% of them singletons. The sample here was cultured CD8+ T cells from PBMCs, taken from culture after CMV antigen stimulation. The receptors come from a human donor in good health (CMV status not recorded). Some clones in this sample may be carry-over from other donors' samples.

The rearrangement joins TRBV7-8 to TRBJ2-7, with no clear D. Germline lookup yields CDR1 SGHVS and CDR2 FQNEAQ. The CDR3 extends over 14 amino acids. Trimming cost V 1 base and J 2 bases, with 9 bases left between them. DNA of the CDR3: TGTGCCAGCAGCTTAGTCTGGTCCCCCTACGAGCAGTACGTC. Its translation is CASSLVWSPYEQYV.

The chain couples TRBV7-9 to TRBJ2-6, with D uncertain. V lost 7 bases to trimming and J lost 13 bases, with 11 bases between them. CDR1 SEHNR and CDR2 FQNEAQ come from the germline V gene (reference sequence). The CDR3 is 11 residues long. DNA for the CDR3: TGTGCCAGCACCTACAACCCAGTCCTGACTTTC. Translating it yields CASTYNPVLTF.

The chain carries TRBV6-6 and TRBJ2-2; TRBD1 might be the D (6 bases). Germline CDR1 and CDR2: MNHNY and SVGAGI (reference sequence). Trimming stripped 6 bases from V and 7 bases from J, with 15 bases between. The CDR3 sequence is 14 residues long. For the CDR3, the DNA is TGTGCCAGCAGCCCCAGCAGGGGCAACGGGGAGCTGTTTTTT. The encoded protein is CASSPSRGNGELFF.

V usage is TRBV4-1 and J usage is TRBJ2-3, with D perhaps matching TRBD1 or TRBD2 (5 bases each). Trimming removed 4 bases from V and 4 bases from J, with 12 bases in between. Germline V lookup: CDR1 MGHRA, CDR2 YSYEKL. The CDR3 has 14 residues. CDR3 loop: CASSRWGPPDTQYF. In DNA form, the CDR3 reads TGCGCCAGCAGCCGCTGGGGACCTCCAGATACGCAGTATTTT.

This chain connects TRBV6-5 to TRBJ2-1; 10 nucleotides line up with TRBD2. Per germline, CDR1 MNHEY and CDR2 SVGAGI. The CDR3 runs 18 residues. J lost 7 bases, V lost 0 bases, and 12 bases had no gene match. The CDR3: CASSYSGYRLAGENEQFF. The CDR3 nucleotides are TGTGCCAGCAGTTACTCCGGATATCGGCTAGCGGGGGAAAATGAGCAGTTCTTC.

This clonotype was recorded a few times. The gene calls are TRBV28 and TRBJ2-1; TRBD2 matches at 8 bases. Germline CDR1 is MDHEN and CDR2 is SYDVKM. This CDR3 is built from 16 residues. V shed 4 bases, J shed 1 base, and the junction held 6 bases outside the gene matches. The CDR3 region has the DNA TGTGCCAGCAGTTCCCTCCTAGCGGGTTCCTACAATGAGCAGTTCTTC. Protein product: CASSSLLAGSYNEQFF.

The chain has TRBV2 and TRBJ1-2; no firm D call. V was trimmed by 3 bases and J by 0 bases, leaving 14 bases between them. Germline CDR1 SNHLY, CDR2 FYNNEI. The CDR3 is made up of 16 amino acids. CDR3: CASSDPTRTANYGYTF. The CDR3 DNA reads as TGTGCCAGCAGTGACCCCACAAGAACAGCTAACTATGGCTACACCTTC.

The V and J genes are TRBV20-1 and TRBJ2-5; D is unresolved. The CDR3 length is 13 residues. Trimming took 1 base from V and 3 from J, leaving 9 bases between them. The germline V gene has CDR1 DFQATT and CDR2 SNEGSKA (reference sequence). DNA for the CDR3: TGCAGTGCTAGAGGTGTACTGGAAGAGACCCAGTACTTC. This gives the protein CSARGVLEETQYF.

The chain links TRBV2 to TRBJ2-1; no clear D gene. Germline V gene sequence: CDR1 SNHLY, CDR2 FYNNEI. The CDR3 runs to 16 residues. The V end lost 4 bases, the J end lost 4 bases, and 17 bases lay between the germline ends. The CDR3 DNA follows: TGTGCCAGCAGTGCCTCCCAGAGGTCAGATTACAATGAGCAGTTCTTC. Amino acid sequence: CASSASQRSDYNEQFF.

This chain connects TRBV19 to TRBJ2-5; TRBD2 aligns across 11 bases. J lost 3 bases, V lost 7 bases, and 10 bases had no gene match. The CDR3 is 16 amino acids. The germline CDR1 and CDR2 sequences are LNHDA and SQIVND (reference sequence). The CDR3 is CASTPRLAGGKETQYF. The CDR3, as DNA: TGTGCCAGTACCCCGAGGCTAGCGGGGGGAAAAGAGACCCAGTACTTC. The variable domain in full, completed from reference TRBV19 and TRBJ2-5, reads DGGITQSPKYLFRKEGQNVTLSCEQNLNHDAMYWYRQDPGQGLRLIYYSQIVNDFQKGDIAEGYSVSREKKESFPLTVTSAQKNPTAFYLCASTPRLAGGKETQYFGPGTRLLVL.

In the case of this clonotype: This is likely a read error, given that the CDR3 carries no conserved phenylalanine or tryptophan at its end. The chain carries TRBV7-6 and TRBJ1-5, with D unresolved. Trimming took off 1 base at V and 3 bases at J, with 10 bases between the two ends. This CDR3 is built from 15 residues. Looked up from germline, CDR1 is SGHVS and CDR2 is FNYEAQ. The DNA for the CDR3 is TGTGCCAGCAGCTTAGGGGTAGGTCCCAATCAGCCCCAGCATCTT. Protein product: CASSLGVGPNQPQHL.

This chain uses TRBV7-2 with TRBJ1-2; D gene ambiguous. The CDR3 runs to 12 residues. Germline V gene lookup returns CDR1 SGHTA and CDR2 FQGNSA. Trimming pared 8 bases from V and 8 bases from J, leaving 15 bases between. DNA for the CDR3: TGTGCCAGCTTACCCGGGAGAGGAGGCTACACCTTC. Its translation: CASLPGRGGYTF. The full variable domain, with the rest looked up from reference TRBV7-2 and TRBJ1-2, is GAGVSQSPSNKVTEKGKDVELRCDPISGHTALYWYRQSLGQGLEFLIYFQGNSAPDKSGLPSDRFSAERTGGSVSTLTIQRTQQEDSAVYLCASLPGRGGYTFGSGTRLTVV.

J is TRBJ2-1 and V is TRBV3-1; D is possibly TRBD1 (5 bases). Trimming removed 0 bases at V and 3 bases at J, with 18 bases between. Germline V gene data show CDR1 as LGHDT and CDR2 as YNNKEL (reference sequence). The CDR3 has 18 amino acids. The CDR3: CASSQEWGPMGFYNEQFF. Written as DNA, the CDR3 is TGTGCCAGCAGCCAAGAATGGGGCCCCATGGGGTTCTACAATGAGCAGTTCTTC.

J is TRBJ1-5 and V is TRBV12-3 or TRBV12-4, with D perhaps matching TRBD1 (5 bases). V dropped 3 bases and J dropped 5 bases, with 14 bases sitting between them. The CDR3 runs to 15 residues. The CDR3 coding sequence is TGTGCCAGCAGTTTTGGGGCGGGGATCGATCAGCCCCAGCATTTT. Protein: CASSFGAGIDQPQHF.

V usage is TRBV7-6 and J usage is TRBJ2-2; 7 bases map to TRBD1. The junction had 10 bases not matched to a gene; V was cut back by 5 bases and J by 4 bases. Germline V lookup: CDR1 SGHVS, CDR2 FNYEAQ. The length of the CDR3 is 16 residues. The CDR3 DNA follows: TGTGCCAGCAGCCCCGGACAGGACGTGGGCACCGGGGAGCTGTTTTTT. Residues: CASSPGQDVGTGELFF.